A single sample gave rise to the 24 T cell receptor beta chains below, sequenced in a study of T cell responses to AZD1222 COVID-19 vaccine. Method: immunoSEQ multiplex PCR; TCRdb's copy keeps in-frame clones and lacks some. This sample carries some 160,000 clones, roughly 90% of them seen once, and the ten largest clones take more than 5%. Sequenced material: peripheral blood, taken on day 0 of AZD1222 vaccination. These TCRs come from an adult in good health.

This clone turned up a few times. The V gene is TRBV12-5, the J gene TRBJ2-1; D not resolved. CDR3 length equals 13 residues. Germline CDR1 reads LGHNT; CDR2 reads FRNRAP. V shed 1 base and J shed 2 bases, with 3 bases lying between them. The CDR3 DNA sequence: TGTGCTAGTGGTTTGGACACCTACAATGAGCAGTTCTTC. It translates to CASGLDTYNEQFF. The complete variable domain, with remaining parts taken from reference TRBV12-5 and TRBJ2-1, reads DARVTQTPRHKVTEMGQEVTMRCQPILGHNTVFWYRQTMMQGLELLAYFRNRAPLDDSGMPKDRFSAEMPDATLATLKIQPSEPRDSAVYFCASGLDTYNEQFFGPGTRLTVL.

The rearrangement links TRBV12-5 to TRBJ1-2; D may be TRBD1 (6 bases). The CDR3 is 13 residues long. Germline V gene data show CDR1 as LGHNT and CDR2 as FRNRAP. V shed 6 bases and J shed 8 bases, with 16 bases lying between them. CDR3 bases: TGTGCTAGTGGCCCCACAGGGCTTGGCGGCTACACCTTC. It yields the protein CASGPTGLGGYTF.

The V gene is TRBV3-1 (or the pseudogene TRBV3-2), the J gene TRBJ2-2; the match to TRBD2 covers 11 bases. CDR1 is LGHDT and CDR2 is YNNKEL in the germline V gene (reference sequence). This CDR3 has 17 amino acids. Trimming cost V 0 bases and J 6 bases; bases outside gene matches: 6. The DNA for the CDR3 is TGTGCCAGCAGCCAAGATAGGGCTAGCGGGAGGTCCGGGGAGCTGTTTTTT. This gives the protein CASSQDRASGRSGELFF.

The chain is built from TRBV6-5 and TRBJ1-1, with D unclear. CDR3 length equals 13 residues. The ends were cut back, 0 bases at V and 2 bases at J, with 4 bases in the middle. The germline V gene has CDR1 MNHEY and CDR2 SVGAGI. The CDR3 DNA sequence: TGTGCCAGCAGTTACTCGAGCAACACTGAAGCTTTCTTT. As protein: CASSYSSNTEAFF.

J is TRBJ1-2 and V is TRBV20-1; TRBD1 is a possible D gene (5 bases). The germline V and J ends were trimmed by 5 bases and 4 bases, with 8 bases remaining between them. The CDR3 sequence is 11 residues long. Germline V lookup: CDR1 DFQATT, CDR2 SNEGSKA (reference sequence). CDR3 in DNA: TGCAGTGCTCTAACAGGCTATGGCTACACCTTC. Residues: CSALTGYGYTF.

This clone occurred once. The gene calls are TRBV28 and TRBJ1-3; D unresolved. The CDR3 runs 15 residues. The V gene's germline CDR1 is MDHEN and CDR2 SYDVKM. The germline V and J ends were trimmed by 1 base and 0 bases, with 7 bases remaining between them. CDR3: CASSLSVNSGNTIYF. In DNA form, the CDR3 reads TGTGCCAGCAGTTTATCAGTTAACTCTGGAAACACCATATATTTT.

A few counts support this clone. The chain uses TRBV30 and TRBJ1-5, with TRBD1 matching 9 bases. Germline CDR1 reads GTSNPN; CDR2 reads SVGIG (reference sequence). After removal of 0 bases from V and 4 bases from J, the junction contained 1 base not matched to a gene. This CDR3 is built from 14 residues. The CDR3 DNA is TGTGCCTGGAGTGTTGGGACAGGGAATCAGCCCCAGCATTTT. The encoded protein is CAWSVGTGNQPQHF.

This clone was detected only once. The chain recombines TRBV5-1 with TRBJ1-1; D is uncertain. V lost 6 bases and J lost 5, with 20 bases in between. Germline CDR1 and CDR2: SGHRS and YFSETQ. CDR3 length equals 15 residues. DNA for the CDR3: TGCGCCAGCACCCCGAGGTCCGGCCCGCGGACTGAAGCTTTCTTT. This gives the protein CASTPRSGPRTEAFF.

This clone was counted a single time. The chain couples TRBV2 to TRBJ1-6; 10 positions match TRBD1. This CDR3 has 16 amino acids. Trimming took 6 bases from V and 6 from J; bases not matched to a gene: 8. CDR1 and CDR2 from the germline V gene are SNHLY and FYNNEI. The CDR3 here is CASSELGQGFNSPLHF. CDR3 bases: TGTGCCAGCAGCGAACTGGGACAGGGGTTTAATTCACCCCTCCACTTT.

In its sample, this clone was seen a few times. The CDR3, as DNA: TGCAGCGTCCTCTTTGGGGGGCCCACTGAAGCTTTCTTT. Translating it yields CSVLFGGPTEAFF. The V and J genes are TRBV29-1 and TRBJ1-1; a possible D gene is TRBD1 (6 bases). V was pared by 6 bases and J by 4 bases, with 15 bases between. Germline loops: CDR1 SQVTM, CDR2 ANQGSEA. The CDR3 covers 13 residues.

The chain uses TRBV5-5 and TRBJ1-1, with a tentative D call TRBD1 (5 bases). Germline lookup yields CDR1 SGHKS and CDR2 YYEKEE (reference sequence). V lost 4 bases and J lost 0, with 13 bases in between. This CDR3 has 15 amino acids. CDR3 sequence (DNA): TGTGCCAGCAGCCCAGGGCCGGCCATGAACACTGAAGCTTTCTTT. Its translation: CASSPGPAMNTEAFF.

The table lists this clone with a few counts. The rearrangement links TRBV4-3 to TRBJ1-3; D possibly corresponds to TRBD1 (5 bases). CDR3 length: 16 residues. In germline, CDR1 is LGHNA, CDR2 YSLEER. V lost 0 bases and J 4 bases, leaving 13 bases between the germline ends. The CDR3 region has the DNA TGCGCCAGCAGCCAAGAGTGGGGGTCAGGAGGAAACACCATATATTTT. This gives the protein CASSQEWGSGGNTIYF.

This chain joins TRBV5-4 and TRBJ2-7, with a possible D match to TRBD2 (6 bases). CDR1 is SGHNT and CDR2 is YYREEE in the germline V gene (reference sequence). V lost 4 bases and J lost 0, with 14 bases in between. The length of the CDR3 is 15 residues. The CDR3 coding sequence is TGTGCCAGCAGCCCCGGGGGTAGGAGCTCCTACGAGCAGTACTTC. Protein product: CASSPGGRSSYEQYF.

This clone was detected only a few times. This chain connects TRBV15 to TRBJ2-7, with TRBD2 matching 11 bases. With 3 bases clipped from V and 2 bases from J, the junction kept 15 bases outside the gene matches. This CDR3 has 19 amino acids. Germline loops: CDR1 LNHNV, CDR2 YYDKDF (reference sequence). CDR3 protein: CATSSHRVLIAGGPYEQYF. Written as DNA, the CDR3 is TGTGCCACCAGCAGTCACAGGGTTTTAATAGCGGGAGGGCCCTACGAGCAGTACTTC.

The J gene is TRBJ1-1, the V gene TRBV7-8; tentative D call: TRBD1 (6 bases). V was pared by 2 bases and J by 7 bases, with 26 bases between. The CDR3 contains 18 residues. The germline V gene encodes CDR1 SGHVS and CDR2 FQNEAQ. The CDR3 is CASSLRERGGTTGVEAFF. The CDR3 coding sequence is TGTGCCAGCAGCTTACGAGAACGGGGGGGCACCACGGGCGTTGAAGCTTTCTTT.

The J gene is TRBJ2-7, the V gene TRBV19; D is possibly TRBD1 (5 bases). CDR3 length equals 13 residues. V dropped 3 bases and J dropped 5 bases, with 11 bases sitting between them. Germline-derived CDR1 and CDR2 are LNHDA and SQIVND (reference sequence). Written as DNA, the CDR3 is TGTGCCAGTAGTATCCTGCAGGGCAACGAGCAGTACTTC. It encodes CASSILQGNEQYF. Supplemented by reference TRBV19 and TRBJ2-7, the full variable domain reads DGGITQSPKYLFRKEGQNVTLSCEQNLNHDAMYWYRQDPGQGLRLIYYSQIVNDFQKGDIAEGYSVSREKKESFPLTVTSAQKNPTAFYLCASSILQGNEQYFGPGTRLTVT.

The chain couples TRBV10-3 to TRBJ2-7; 10 bases map to TRBD2. J gave up 3 bases and V 3 bases, and 2 bases lay outside the gene matches. Germline CDR1 and CDR2: ENHRY and SYGVKD. This CDR3 region has 14 residues. The CDR3 here is CAISDGTSDYEQYF. CDR3 coding DNA: TGTGCCATCAGTGATGGGACTAGCGACTACGAGCAGTACTTC.

The J gene is TRBJ1-1, the V gene TRBV6-1; 10 bases agree with TRBD1. The CDR3 has 16 residues. The V and J ends lost 5 bases and 5 bases, in that order; junction bases with no gene match: 11. CDR1 and CDR2 from the germline V gene are MNHNS and SASEGT. The CDR3 DNA reads TGTGCCAGCAGTAAAGGGGGGACAGGGGAGAGGACTGAAGCTTTCTTT. It encodes CASSKGGTGERTEAFF.

This clone was observed a few times. The J gene is TRBJ1-2, the V gene TRBV27; TRBD1 is a possible D gene (6 bases). Trimming took off 7 bases at V and 2 bases at J, with 14 bases between the two ends. The CDR3 runs to 14 residues. Germline CDR1 is MNHEY and CDR2 is SMNVEV (reference sequence). The CDR3 spells CASTPGGRNYGYTF. The CDR3 region has the DNA TGTGCCAGCACCCCGGGGGGGCGCAACTATGGCTACACCTTC.

The CDR3: CASSQGQGWTNYGYTF. DNA for the CDR3: TGTGCCAGCAGCCAAGGACAGGGTTGGACTAACTATGGCTACACCTTC. This sequence joins TRBV4-2 and TRBJ1-2; 7 bases agree with TRBD1. The CDR3 spans 16 residues. With 1 base clipped from V and 0 bases from J, the junction kept 5 bases outside the gene matches. From germline, CDR1 is LGHNA and CDR2 YNFKEQ.

V and J are TRBV11-2 and TRBJ2-2, with 11 bases matching TRBD2. V lost 4 bases, J lost 5 bases, and 15 bases stayed unmatched. The germline CDR1 and CDR2 sequences are SGHAT and FQNNGV. This CDR3 has 19 amino acids. The CDR3 sequence: CASSSRGLLAGAPTGELFF. CDR3 sequence (DNA): TGTGCCAGCAGCTCCCGAGGTTTACTAGCGGGGGCGCCAACCGGGGAGCTGTTTTTT.

The CDR3 protein is CASSPPGQGDGYTF. The CDR3 DNA is TGTGCCAGCTCACCTCCGGGACAGGGGGATGGCTACACCTTC. The chain uses TRBV18 and TRBJ1-2, with TRBD1 matching over 11 bases. This CDR3 has 14 residues. The junction had 3 bases not matched to a gene; V was cut back by 3 bases and J by 6 bases. From germline, CDR1 is KGHSH and CDR2 LQKENI.

The chain links TRBV5-1 to TRBJ1-1; no definite D call. Trimming took 4 bases from V and 0 from J, leaving 10 bases between them. Germline CDR1 SGHRS, CDR2 YFSETQ. CDR3 size: 14 residues. CDR3 protein: CASSGGLMNTEAFF. The CDR3 DNA reads TGCGCCAGCAGCGGAGGGCTCATGAACACTGAAGCTTTCTTT.

This clone has a single count. The chain couples TRBV27 to TRBJ1-1; tentative D call: TRBD1 (6 bases). With 4 bases removed from V and 1 base from J, the gap between germline ends came to 16 bases. The CDR3 runs to 16 residues. CDR1 is MNHEY, CDR2 SMNVEV, per germline (reference sequence). The CDR3 nucleotides read TGTGCCAGCAGTTCTTTGGCCGGCAGGGGGAACACTGAAGCTTTCTTT. It is translated as CASSSLAGRGNTEAFF.